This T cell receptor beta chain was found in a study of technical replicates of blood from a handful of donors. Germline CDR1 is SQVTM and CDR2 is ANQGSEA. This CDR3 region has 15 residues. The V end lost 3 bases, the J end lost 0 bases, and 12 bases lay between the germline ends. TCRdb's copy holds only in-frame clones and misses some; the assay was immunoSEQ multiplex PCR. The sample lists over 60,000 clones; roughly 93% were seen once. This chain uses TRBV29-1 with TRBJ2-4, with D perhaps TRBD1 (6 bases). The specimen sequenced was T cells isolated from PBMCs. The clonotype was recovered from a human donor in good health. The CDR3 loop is CSVEDSSIAKNIQYF. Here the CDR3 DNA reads TGCAGCGTTGAGGACAGCTCTATAGCCAAAAACATTCAGTACTTC.